The T cell receptor (beta chain) described here comes from a study of identifying expanded T cells in peripheral blood. Notes on the study in general: About 1.2 clones differed between technical replicates, versus approximately 16 and 20 over time. Clone count variance between roughly 2-week samples rose with total template count.

The CDR3 sequence is 15 residues long. V trimming: 4 bases; J trimming: 2 bases; junction bases outside the gene matches: 5. Germline loops: CDR1 MNHNS, CDR2 SASEGT. A remark on this clone: Antigen specificity is unknown.

Healthy donors had no documented immune events, such as infections, while sampled. Method: immunoSEQ multiplex PCR; TCRdb's copy keeps in-frame clones and lacks some. The sample lists 95,000 to 100,000 clones, roughly 87% occurring once. Material: blood. The source is a person between 18 and 69 years old in good health. This chain uses TRBV6-1 with TRBJ1-2; TRBD1 matches at 9 bases. CDR3 DNA sequence: TGTGCCAGCAGTGCCTGGGACAGGGCGAACTATGGCTACACCTTC. Its protein is CASSAWDRANYGYTF.